This T cell receptor beta chain was found in a study of T cells in localized non-small cell lung cancer. This table comes from immunoSEQ multiplex PCR, and its TCRdb copy is limited to in-frame clones, with some not included. The sample includes some 10,000 clones, around 41% seen only once; the top ten take roughly 3.8%. The CDR3 spans 13 residues. The germline V and J ends were trimmed by 5 bases and 1 base, with 8 bases remaining between them. The germline CDR1 and CDR2 sequences are MNHGY and SAAAGT. The receptor was derived from a woman aged 35 to 69 with stage I lung adenocarcinoma. The genes are TRBV6-8 and TRBJ1-1; the D is unclear. This specimen was lymph node tissue, taken before any cancer treatment. The CDR3 coding sequence is TGTGCCAGCAGTCCGGACGCGAACACTGAAGCTTTCTTT. Residues: CASSPDANTEAFF.